This TCR beta chain derives from a study of blood T cell repertoires in COVID-19. Across the whole study: In each case, the material was cDNA or gDNA derived from T cells, B-cell-depleted T cells, or PBMCs.

This CDR3 region has 15 residues. Trimming at V came to 6 bases and at J to 1 base, leaving 7 bases not matched to a gene. Per germline, CDR1 MDHEN and CDR2 SYDVKM. In the source study's methods: Amplification of reference gene primers was used by the study to estimate nucleated cell counts. Generated by immunoSEQ multiplex PCR, the TCRdb table keeps only in-frame clones and is missing some. That table supplies the V and J calls and clone size; D and trimming were determined from the DNA. The sample records over 200,000 clones, 70% to 90% being singletons. Participant ages covered about 18 to 100 years across about 25 US areas. Cohort 3 recovered donors had two negative PCRs, clearance, or symptom resolution.

The rearrangement links TRBV28 to TRBJ2-5; 8 bases map to TRBD2. This TCR was sampled from a man between 18 and 35 years old who had recovered from COVID-19. Sequenced material: PBMCs or T cells enriched from blood (not recorded which). The CDR3 bases are TGTGCCAGCAGCAAACCGGGAGGGACCCAAGAGACCCAGTACTTC. This codes for CASSKPGGTQETQYF.